The 9 T cell receptor beta chains reported below all come from one sample, sequenced in a study of human T cells and chemical hapten exposure. Time point of the sample: pre-sensitization, week 0. Treatment of the sample: therapeutic diphenylcyclopropenone sensitization with weekly scalp DPC. TCRdb re-analysed the RACE reads in MiXCR, keeping a single row per CDR3 protein. This table has approximately 80,000 distinct CDR3 sequences, 11% to 15% appearing once. The material sequenced was whole blood, taken in connection with sensitization to the hapten diphenylcyclopropenone (DPC). The receptors were sampled from a woman between 45 and 65 years old with alopecia areata. Some clones in this sample may be carry-over from other donors' samples.

The chain recombines TRBV18 with TRBJ1-2, with TRBD1 as a possible D gene (6 bases). Trimming left V 2 bases short and J 4 bases short, with 17 bases between. CDR1 KGHSH and CDR2 LQKENI come from the germline V gene. The CDR3 totals 16 residues. CDR3 region: CASSPASQGRGYGYTF. The CDR3, as DNA: TGTGCCAGCTCACCAGCTTCACAGGGCCGGGGCTATGGCTACACCTTC.

There are many counts of this clonotype. The chain has TRBV3-1 and TRBJ1-2; no definite D call. Germline lookup yields CDR1 LGHDT and CDR2 YNNKEL (reference sequence). The CDR3 has 14 amino acids. V lost 2 bases, J lost 3 bases, and 10 bases lay in between. DNA for the CDR3: TGTGCCAGCAGCCAAAGGATAGTAGACTATGGCTACACCTTC. Residues: CASSQRIVDYGYTF. The full variable domain, in which reference TRBV3-1 and TRBJ1-2 provide the parts outside the CDR3, is DTAVSQTPKYLVTQMGNDKSIKCEQNLGHDTMYWYKQDSKKFLKIMFSYNNKELIINETVPNRFSPKSPDKAHLNLHINSLELGDSAVYFCASSQRIVDYGYTFGSGTRLTVV.

This clonotype was recorded a few times. J is TRBJ2-5 and V is TRBV20-1, with TRBD2 matching 12 bases. V shed 2 bases, J shed 4 bases, and the junction held 5 bases outside the gene matches. CDR3 length: 15 amino acids. CDR1 is DFQATT and CDR2 is SNEGSKA in the germline V gene (reference sequence). The CDR3 region is CSARQTSGRGETQYF. The DNA of the CDR3 is TGCAGTGCTAGACAGACTAGCGGGAGAGGAGAGACCCAGTACTTC.

This clonotype was recorded many times. This chain joins TRBV7-9 and TRBJ1-1; possible D gene TRBD1, 6 bases. This CDR3 has 15 amino acids. Germline CDR1 reads SEHNR; CDR2 reads FQNEAQ (reference sequence). Trimming stripped 6 bases from V and 1 base from J, with 15 bases between. Here the CDR3 DNA reads TGTGCCAGCAGGTACGCCGGGACACAGAACACTGAAGCTTTCTTT. It encodes CASRYAGTQNTEAFF.

The chain uses TRBV6-5 and TRBJ1-1; maybe TRBD1 (6 bases). CDR1 and CDR2 from the germline V gene are MNHEY and SVGAGI. CDR3 length: 13 residues. Trimming removed 2 bases from V and 5 bases from J, with 9 bases in between. The CDR3 DNA reads TGTGCCAGCAGTTACGAACAGGGAACTGAAGCTTTCTTT. Translating it yields CASSYEQGTEAFF.

The chain has TRBV12-3 or TRBV12-4 and TRBJ2-7; TRBD1 matches at 8 bases. The V and J ends lost 6 bases and 7 bases, in that order; junction bases with no gene match: 8. The CDR3 sequence is 13 residues long. The CDR3 protein is CASRGQVPWEQYF. The CDR3 DNA sequence: TGTGCCAGCAGGGGACAGGTTCCGTGGGAGCAGTACTTC.

This rearrangement joins TRBV5-1 to TRBJ2-2, with D possibly matching TRBD2 (5 bases). The V end lost 6 bases, the J end lost 3 bases, and 15 bases lay between the germline ends. The CDR3 covers 15 residues. The germline V gene encodes CDR1 SGHRS and CDR2 YFSETQ. The CDR3, as DNA: TGCGCCAGCACTGGGAGCGGAGCGGACACCGGGGAGCTGTTTTTT. It codes for CASTGSGADTGELFF.

In its sample, this clonotype was seen many times. The V call is TRBV12-3 or TRBV12-4, the J call TRBJ2-2; TRBD2 matches at 10 bases. The V and J ends lost 8 bases and 5 bases, in that order; junction bases with no gene match: 8. The CDR3 is 15 residues long. The CDR3 DNA follows: TGTGCCAGCTCCCCTAGCGGGAGTTTTACCGGGGAGCTGTTTTTT. Its protein product is CASSPSGSFTGELFF.

This clonotype was counted between two and nine times. V is TRBV5-1 and J is TRBJ2-7; D gene uncertain. This CDR3 spans 15 amino acids. Trimming cost V 1 base and J 6 bases, with 17 bases left between them. CDR1 and CDR2 (germline): SGHRS, YFSETQ. The CDR3 sequence: CASSLYSRAPGEQYF. The CDR3 nucleotides are TGCGCCAGCAGCTTGTATTCTCGGGCGCCGGGCGAGCAGTACTTC. The whole variable domain, remainder taken from reference TRBV5-1 and TRBJ2-7, is KAGVTQTPRYLIKTRGQQVTLSCSPISGHRSVSWYQQTPGQGLQFLFEYFSETQRNKGNFPGRFSGRQFSNSRSEMNVSTLELGDSALYLCASSLYSRAPGEQYFGPGTRLTVT.